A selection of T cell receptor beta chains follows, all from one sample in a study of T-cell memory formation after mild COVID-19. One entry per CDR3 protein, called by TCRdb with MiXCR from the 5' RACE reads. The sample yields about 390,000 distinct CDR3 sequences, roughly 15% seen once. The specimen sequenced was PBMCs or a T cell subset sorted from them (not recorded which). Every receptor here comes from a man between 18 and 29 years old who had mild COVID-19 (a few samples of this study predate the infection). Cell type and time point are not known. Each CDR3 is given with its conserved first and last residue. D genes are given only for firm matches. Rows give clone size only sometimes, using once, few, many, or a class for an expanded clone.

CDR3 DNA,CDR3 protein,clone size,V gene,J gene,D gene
TGTGCCAGCAGCTTACTGGCGCAGGGGGGGTTCGATGAGCAGTTCTTC,CASSLLAQGGFDEQFF,NA,TRBV7-3,TRBJ2-1,NA
TGTGCCAGCAGCGTAGAAGCGGGGGAAAGCTCCTACAATGAGCAGTTCTTC,CASSVEAGESSYNEQFF,few,TRBV9,TRBJ2-1,TRBD2
TGTGCCAGCAGCGTGGTACAGGTCCGTGAGCAGTTCTTC,CASSVVQVREQFF,NA,TRBV7-2,TRBJ2-1,NA
TGCGCCAGCAGCCTGGGGACAGGGACGGAGCCCCAGCATTTT,CASSLGTGTEPQHF,NA,TRBV5-1,TRBJ1-5,TRBD1
TGCAGTGCCAGGCCTAGCGGGACGAACACCGGGGAGCTGTTTTTT,CSARPSGTNTGELFF,NA,TRBV20-1,TRBJ2-2,TRBD2
TGTGCCACCAGCGGACTCGCGGGGGTCCGGGAGACCCAGTACTTC,CATSGLAGVRETQYF,NA,TRBV15,TRBJ2-5,TRBD2
TGCGCCAGCAGCTTGGCGCCAGGGACCTATAGCACAGATACGCAGTATTTT,CASSLAPGTYSTDTQYF,NA,TRBV5-1,TRBJ2-3,NA
TGCGCCAGCAGCTTGGGGACAGGGGAACGGGATGAGCAGTTCTTC,CASSLGTGERDEQFF,NA,TRBV5-1,TRBJ2-1,TRBD1
TGCAGTGCTAGGTCGCGGGACAGGGGTCGCACAGATACGCAGTATTTT,CSARSRDRGRTDTQYF,many,TRBV20-1,TRBJ2-3,TRBD1
TGTGCCAGCAGTCACCAGGGGGCAGCTAATGAAAAACTGTTTTTT,CASSHQGAANEKLFF,few,TRBV7-8,TRBJ1-4,TRBD1
TGTGCCAGCTCAGAAACCGGGATGTCGGGCAATCAGCCCCAGCATTTT,CASSETGMSGNQPQHF,many,TRBV18,TRBJ1-5,NA
TGTGCCAGCAGACCATACGGGGACACTGAAGCTTTCTTT,CASRPYGDTEAFF,few,TRBV7-2,TRBJ1-1,NA
TGTGCCACCAGTGATCCCGGACAGGGTGAAAAACTGTTTTTT,CATSDPGQGEKLFF,many,TRBV24-1,TRBJ1-4,TRBD1
TGCAGTGCTAGAGGGGGGCTAGCGGGGAGCCAAGAGACCCAGTACTTC,CSARGGLAGSQETQYF,medium-sized,TRBV20-1,TRBJ2-5,TRBD2
TGTGCCAGCAGCTGGGGACAACTCTATGCGGGGGAAAAACTGTTTTTT,CASSWGQLYAGEKLFF,NA,TRBV5-5,TRBJ1-4,NA
TGTGCCAGCAGTGAAAGCTCTTGGGGCAATCAGCCCCAGCATTTT,CASSESSWGNQPQHF,few,TRBV6-1,TRBJ1-5,NA
TGTGCCAGCAGTGCTTCCGGAGCCAGCACAGATACGCAGTATTTT,CASSASGASTDTQYF,few,TRBV28,TRBJ2-3,NA
TGTGCCAGCAGTCAACGGACAACGGAGAACACTGAAGCTTTCTTT,CASSQRTTENTEAFF,NA,TRBV6-6,TRBJ1-1,NA
TGTGCCAGCAGTTTTCTTTCCGGGGGGGCGCGTGATGAGCAGTTCTTC,CASSFLSGGARDEQFF,once,TRBV28,TRBJ2-1,TRBD2
TGTGCCAGCAGCCCTATGGGACAACTAAACACCATATATTTT,CASSPMGQLNTIYF,few,TRBV7-9,TRBJ1-3,NA
TGTGCCAAAAGCGGGGGGGCCGGAGATACGCAGTATTTT,CAKSGGAGDTQYF,few,TRBV11-2,TRBJ2-3,TRBD2
TGTGCCAGCAGACCCACAGGGGCAAAGGATCAGCCCCAGCATTTT,CASRPTGAKDQPQHF,NA,TRBV6-5,TRBJ1-5,TRBD1
TGTGCCAGCAGCTTAGCGACGGATGAAGCTTTCTTT,CASSLATDEAFF,many,TRBV7-9,TRBJ1-1,NA
TGTGCCAGCTCACCCGAGGAGGAAGATACGCAGTATTTT,CASSPEEEDTQYF,NA,TRBV18,TRBJ2-3,NA
TGCAGCGTCCGACTAGCGGGGGGCCGGGTCGAGCAGTACTTC,CSVRLAGGRVEQYF,NA,TRBV29-1,TRBJ2-7,TRBD2
TGTGCCAGTAGTATCTGGGAAGGGGACTATGGCTACACCTTC,CASSIWEGDYGYTF,NA,TRBV19,TRBJ1-2,NA
TGTGCCAGCATGGACAGTTCCTCCTACGAGCAGTACTTC,CASMDSSSYEQYF,NA,TRBV2,TRBJ2-7,NA
TGTGCCAGCAGACAGGGGATATATCAGCCCCAGCATTTT,CASRQGIYQPQHF,NA,TRBV6-6,TRBJ1-5,TRBD1
TGCAGTGCTACCTCCCGGGGGGGATCCTACAATGAGCAGTTCTTC,CSATSRGGSYNEQFF,NA,TRBV20-1,TRBJ2-1,TRBD2
TGTGCCAGCAGCTCCTCGTCGACAGGGAGAAGCTACGAGCAGTACTTC,CASSSSSTGRSYEQYF,NA,TRBV7-9,TRBJ2-7,TRBD1
TGCAGTGCCAGACTAGCGGGGGGCACGGGATCGCAGTATTTT,CSARLAGGTGSQYF,NA,TRBV20-1,TRBJ2-3,TRBD2
TGCGCCAGCGGGCAAACAGATACGCAGTATTTT,CASGQTDTQYF,few,TRBV4-1,TRBJ2-3,NA
TGCAGTGCTAGAGATCTTGGGAGCTCCTACGAGCAGTACTTC,CSARDLGSSYEQYF,few,TRBV20-1,TRBJ2-7,NA
TGTGCCAGCAGCCCAGCGACAGGGAGAGTAGAGACCCAGTACTTC,CASSPATGRVETQYF,NA,TRBV7-2,TRBJ2-5,TRBD1
TGTGCCAGCAGGGTGGGGGACTCTGGAAACACCATATATTTT,CASRVGDSGNTIYF,NA,TRBV6-6,TRBJ1-3,NA
TGTGCCAACCGCCTTAGCGGGGGTTGGGCCGGGGAGCTGTTTTTT,CANRLSGGWAGELFF,NA,TRBV7-2,TRBJ2-2,TRBD2
TGTGCCAGCGCGCCTAGATGGGAAACTGAAGCTTTCTTT,CASAPRWETEAFF,few,TRBV6-2/TRBV6-3,TRBJ1-1,NA
TGTGCCAGCAGCCACAGAGGCGGGGAGCTGTTTTTT,CASSHRGGELFF,NA,TRBV6-5,TRBJ2-2,NA
TGTGCCAGCAGCGTAGTGGGCCAAGAGACCCAGTACTTC,CASSVVGQETQYF,NA,TRBV9,TRBJ2-5,NA
TGTGCCAGCAGTGATGTAGGGGGAACTGACGAAGCTTTCTTT,CASSDVGGTDEAFF,NA,TRBV6-1,TRBJ1-1,NA
TGTGCCAGCAGCCCCTCGAGGGTGATAGCCAAAAACATTCAGTACTTC,CASSPSRVIAKNIQYF,few,TRBV7-2,TRBJ2-4,NA
TGTGCCAGCAGCCAAGATCGCGGCGCGGACACCAATTCGGAGCTGTTTTTT,CASSQDRGADTNSELFF,NA,TRBV4-2,TRBJ2-2,NA
TGTGCCAGCAGACCCGACAGGGGATTATATGAAAAACTGTTTTTT,CASRPDRGLYEKLFF,NA,TRBV12-3/TRBV12-4,TRBJ1-4,TRBD1
TGTGCCACCAGCTGGACAGGGGGTACAGATACGCAGTATTTT,CATSWTGGTDTQYF,few,TRBV15,TRBJ2-3,TRBD1
TGTGCCAGCAGCGTGGGGACTAGCGCGACCTACGAGCAGTACTTC,CASSVGTSATYEQYF,NA,TRBV11-1,TRBJ2-7,TRBD2
TGTGCCAGTATGGTGGCGGGGGGGCCAGGCGAGCAGTACTTC,CASMVAGGPGEQYF,NA,TRBV12-3/TRBV12-4,TRBJ2-7,TRBD2
TGTGCCAGCAGCTTAACGAGGAGTCGAGAGACCCAGTACTTC,CASSLTRSRETQYF,few,TRBV7-2,TRBJ2-5,NA
TGTGCCAGCAGCACCCCCCAGCTGGACAGGGGAACTGAAGCTTTCTTT,CASSTPQLDRGTEAFF,NA,TRBV7-9,TRBJ1-1,TRBD1